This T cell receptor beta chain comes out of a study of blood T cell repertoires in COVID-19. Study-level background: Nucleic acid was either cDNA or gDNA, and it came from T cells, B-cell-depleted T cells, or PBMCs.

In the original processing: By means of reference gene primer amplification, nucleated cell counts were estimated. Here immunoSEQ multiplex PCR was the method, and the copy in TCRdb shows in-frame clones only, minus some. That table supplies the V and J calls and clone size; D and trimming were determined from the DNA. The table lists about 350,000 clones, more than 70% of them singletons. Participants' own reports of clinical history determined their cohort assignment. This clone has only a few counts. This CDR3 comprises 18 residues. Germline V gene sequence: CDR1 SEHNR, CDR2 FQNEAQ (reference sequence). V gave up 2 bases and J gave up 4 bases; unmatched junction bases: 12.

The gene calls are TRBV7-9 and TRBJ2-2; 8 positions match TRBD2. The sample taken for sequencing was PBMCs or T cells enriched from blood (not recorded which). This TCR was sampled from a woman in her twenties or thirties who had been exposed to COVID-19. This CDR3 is CASSLKRGGRLSTGELFF. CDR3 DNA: TGTGCCAGCAGCTTAAAGCGGGGCGGGAGGTTATCCACCGGGGAGCTGTTTTTT.